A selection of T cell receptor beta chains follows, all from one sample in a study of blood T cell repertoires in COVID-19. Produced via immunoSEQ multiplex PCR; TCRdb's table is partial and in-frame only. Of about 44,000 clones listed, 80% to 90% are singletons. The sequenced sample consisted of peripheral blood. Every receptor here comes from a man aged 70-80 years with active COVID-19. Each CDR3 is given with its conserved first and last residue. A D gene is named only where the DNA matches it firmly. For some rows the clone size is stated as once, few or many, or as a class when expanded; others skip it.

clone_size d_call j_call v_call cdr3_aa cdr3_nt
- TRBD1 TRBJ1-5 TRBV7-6 CASSLRPDRYNSQPQHF TGTGCCAGCAGCTTACGGCCGGACAGGTATAATAGTCAGCCCCAGCATTTT
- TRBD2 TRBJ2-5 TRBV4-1 CASSQDWAGGQETQYF TGCGCCAGCAGCCAAGATTGGGCGGGGGGACAAGAGACCCAGTACTTC
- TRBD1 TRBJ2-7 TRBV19 CASGGRGGHLYEQYF TGTGCCAGTGGGGGTCGAGGGGGCCATCTCTACGAGCAGTACTTC
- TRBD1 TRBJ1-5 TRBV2 CASRAQGAGNQPQHF TGTGCCAGCAGGGCACAGGGGGCTGGCAATCAGCCCCAGCATTTT
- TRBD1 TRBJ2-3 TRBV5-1 CASSLEGTGVDTQYF TGCGCCAGCAGCTTGGAAGGGACAGGGGTGGATACGCAGTATTTT
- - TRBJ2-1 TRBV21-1 CASSKALAGTYNEQFF TGTGCCAGCAGCAAAGCCCTAGCGGGGACCTACAATGAGCAGTTCTTC
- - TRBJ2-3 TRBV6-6 CACSRGLQSTDTQYF TGTGCCTGTAGCAGGGGTCTTCAGAGCACAGATACGCAGTATTTT
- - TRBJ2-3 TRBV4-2 CASSQDRRPGQQTVGTDTQYF TGTGCCAGCAGCCAAGATCGGCGGCCGGGACAACAGACGGTGGGCACAGATACGCAGTATTTT
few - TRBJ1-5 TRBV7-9 CASSLGAGRGSNQPQHF TGTGCCAGCAGCTTAGGTGCGGGGAGGGGGAGCAATCAGCCCCAGCATTTT
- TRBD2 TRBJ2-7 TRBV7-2 CASSPAGATSYEQYF TGTGCCAGCAGCCCAGCGGGGGCAACTTCCTACGAGCAGTACTTC
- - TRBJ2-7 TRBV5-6 CASSAGQGLFQIAYEQYF TGTGCCAGCAGCGCAGGCCAGGGCCTCTTTCAAATTGCCTACGAGCAGTACTTC
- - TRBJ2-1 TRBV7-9 CASSRATVYNEQFF TGTGCCAGCAGCCGCGCGACAGTCTACAATGAGCAGTTCTTC
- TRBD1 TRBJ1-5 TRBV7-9 CASSLGAGGPNQPQHF TGTGCCAGCAGCTTAGGGGCAGGGGGCCCGAATCAGCCCCAGCATTTT
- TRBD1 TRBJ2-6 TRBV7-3 CASSSGQGGSGANVLTF TGTGCCAGCAGCTCCGGACAGGGTGGGTCTGGGGCCAACGTCCTGACTTTC
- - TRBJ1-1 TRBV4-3 CASSQDLGRGREAFF TGCGCCAGCAGCCAAGATCTGGGCAGGGGCAGGGAAGCTTTCTTT
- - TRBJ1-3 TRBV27 CASSLWDWGDPRSGNTIYF TGTGCCAGCAGTTTATGGGACTGGGGGGACCCTCGGTCTGGAAACACCATATATTTT
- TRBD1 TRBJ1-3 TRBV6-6 CASSQGAVGNTIYF TGTGCCAGCAGTCAGGGGGCAGTTGGAAACACCATATATTTT
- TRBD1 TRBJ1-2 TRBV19 CASKGASVYGYTF TGTGCCAGTAAGGGGGCTAGCGTCTATGGCTACACCTTC
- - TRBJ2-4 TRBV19 CASRPDRPLAKNIQYF TGTGCCAGTAGACCGGACAGACCCCTAGCCAAAAACATTCAGTACTTC
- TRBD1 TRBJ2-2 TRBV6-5 CASQGALNTGELFF TGTGCCAGCCAGGGGGCCCTAAACACCGGGGAGCTGTTTTTT
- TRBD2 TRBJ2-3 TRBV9 CASNSGDHTDTQYF TGTGCCAGCAATAGCGGGGACCACACAGATACGCAGTATTTT
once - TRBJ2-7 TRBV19 CASSVGVTSEQYF TGTGCCAGTAGTGTCGGTGTAACGTCCGAGCAGTACTTC
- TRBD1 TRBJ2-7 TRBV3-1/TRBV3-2 CASSQGGDRAYEQYF TGTGCCAGCAGCCAAGGCGGGGACAGGGCCTACGAGCAGTACTTC
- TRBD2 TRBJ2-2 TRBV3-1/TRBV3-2 CASRQLAGGITGELFF TGTGCCAGCAGACAACTAGCGGGGGGTATCACCGGGGAGCTGTTTTTT
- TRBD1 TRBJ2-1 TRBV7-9 CASSPRDRSYNEQFF TGTGCCAGCAGCCCCCGGGACAGGAGCTACAATGAGCAGTTCTTC
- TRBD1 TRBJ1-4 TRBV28 CASRAQGAWEKLFF TGTGCCAGCAGGGCGCAGGGGGCTTGGGAAAAACTGTTTTTT
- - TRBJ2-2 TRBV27 CATARRGSSTGELFF TGTGCCACCGCGCGTAGGGGATCGAGCACCGGGGAGCTGTTTTTT
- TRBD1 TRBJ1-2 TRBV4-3 CASSQDPGQSYGYTF TGCGCCAGCAGCCAAGATCCGGGACAGAGCTATGGCTACACCTTC
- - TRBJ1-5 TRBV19 CASTPTDDSQPQHF TGTGCCAGTACTCCAACTGACGACTCTCAGCCCCAGCATTTT
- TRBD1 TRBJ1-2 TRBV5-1 CASSLGDRGNYGYTF TGCGCCAGCAGCTTGGGGGACAGGGGAAACTATGGCTACACCTTC
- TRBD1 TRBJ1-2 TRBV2 CASGTDRGRIYGYTF TGTGCCAGCGGAACGGACAGGGGGCGAATCTATGGCTACACCTTC
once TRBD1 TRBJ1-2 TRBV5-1 CASSLAQDRGAHTF TGCGCCAGCAGCTTGGCCCAGGACAGGGGAGCGCACACCTTC
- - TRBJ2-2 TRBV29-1 CSAAHGGELFF TGCAGCGCCGCTCACGGGGGGGAGCTGTTTTTT
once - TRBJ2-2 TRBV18 CASSPAGNTGELFF TGTGCCAGCTCACCGGCAGGGAACACCGGGGAGCTGTTTTTT
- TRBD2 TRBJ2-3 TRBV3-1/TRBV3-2 CASSQGSKGLAFRTDTQYF TGTGCCAGCAGCCAAGGGAGTAAGGGACTAGCGTTTCGGACAGATACGCAGTATTTT
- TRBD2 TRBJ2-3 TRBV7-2 CASSVSGGAGTDTQYF TGTGCCAGCAGCGTTAGCGGGGGGGCCGGCACAGATACGCAGTATTTT
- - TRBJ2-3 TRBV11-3 CASSGLTDTQYF TGTGCCAGCAGCGGCCTTACAGATACGCAGTATTTT
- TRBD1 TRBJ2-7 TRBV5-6 CASSLLGHRDRGTYEQYF TGTGCCAGCAGCTTGTTGGGGCACCGGGACAGGGGGACCTACGAGCAGTACTTC
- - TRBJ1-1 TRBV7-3 CASSLTGVNTEAFF TGTGCCAGCAGCTTAACAGGGGTGAACACTGAAGCTTTCTTT
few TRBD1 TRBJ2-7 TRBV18 CASSRGQGAGAEQYF TGTGCCAGCTCTCGGGGACAGGGGGCGGGAGCCGAGCAGTACTTC
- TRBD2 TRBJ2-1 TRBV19 CASSIDLAGGFGEQFF TGTGCCAGTAGTATAGACCTAGCGGGGGGGTTTGGTGAGCAGTTCTTC
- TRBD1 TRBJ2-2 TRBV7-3 CASSWGQGGSGELFF TGTGCCAGCAGCTGGGGACAGGGAGGTTCCGGGGAGCTGTTTTTT
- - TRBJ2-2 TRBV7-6 CASRQNGQSNTGELFF TGTGCCAGCAGACAGAATGGACAGTCGAACACCGGGGAGCTGTTTTTT